This entry is about one T cell receptor (beta chain). Profiling relied on immunoSEQ multiplex PCR, and the TCRdb table lists in-frame clones only, not all of them. The data contain around 150,000 clones, more than 75% of them singletons. These data are taken from a study of blood T cell repertoires in COVID-19. Across the study: The origin of the acute and convalescent COVID-19 samples was the United States, Italy and Spain. T cells, B-cell-depleted T cells, or PBMCs provided the cDNA or gDNA that served as material.

The CDR3 contains 14 residues. V lost 4 bases to trimming and J lost 1 base, with 8 bases between them. Germline-derived CDR1 and CDR2 are MNHNY and SVGAGI (reference sequence). The origin of this receptor is a woman between 65 and 79 years old with COVID-19, enrolled during active disease. This chain links TRBV6-6 with TRBJ1-3, with D tentatively TRBD1 (6 bases). The sample taken for sequencing was peripheral blood. CDR3 loop: CASSWTVSGNTIYF. The DNA for the CDR3 is TGTGCCAGCAGTTGGACAGTATCTGGAAACACCATATATTTT.